In this sample, the clone carrying this T cell receptor (beta chain) turned up a few times. The antigen remains unidentified. This specimen belongs to a study of T cell responses to AZD1222 COVID-19 vaccine. Assay used: immunoSEQ multiplex PCR; TCRdb lists only in-frame clones, some missing. The sample lists about 100,000 clones, roughly 91% seen once, with 1.5% to 2% in the top ten. Study-wide results and limits: Two AZD1222 doses significantly raised spike-specific TCR breadth and depth over controls. Clonal diversity was possibly underestimated, and the donors were mostly white British, with more females. Baseline antibody screening turned up just a handful of seropositive AZD1222 recipients.

Sequenced material: peripheral blood, taken on day 0 of AZD1222 vaccination. This sequence originates from an adult in good health.

The CDR3 reads CASMGTGSYEQYF. The CDR3 nucleotides are TGTGCCAGTATGGGGACAGGCTCCTACGAGCAGTACTTC. The V call is TRBV19, the J call TRBJ2-7, with 8 bases fitting TRBD1. CDR3 length: 13 amino acids. J was trimmed by 0 bases and V by 7 bases; bases with no gene match: 2. CDR1 LNHDA and CDR2 SQIVND come from the germline V gene (reference sequence).